This T cell receptor (beta chain) was retrieved from a study of beta chain features in type 1 diabetes. Study-wide context: The patients were much like the healthy donors in age, gender and cell yields.

All of the isolated RNA was reverse transcribed, so expressed TCRB transcripts were sequenced. The table came from immunoSEQ multiplex PCR; TCRdb's copy has only in-frame clones and leaves some out. The sample lists around 360,000 clones; 10% to 15% were seen once. This CDR3 comprises 18 residues. Germline values: CDR1 LGHNA, CDR2 YSLEER. The J segment lost 4 bases and the V segment lost 0 bases, leaving 9 bases of the junction unmatched. On this clone: Its specificity is not known.

Study-level findings and limits: Patients' naive, central memory and regulatory TCRB repertoires appeared more alike than those of healthy donors. Among all four CD4+ subsets, Type 1 diabetes patients had TCRB CDR3s that were moderately but significantly shorter.

Isolation of CD4+ naive, central memory, regulatory and stem cell-like memory cells was achieved by sorting via CD45RO/CCR7/CD25/CD127/CD95/CD27. The specimen was naive CD4+ T cells from blood. The origin of this receptor is a woman aged 18-29 years with type 1 diabetes. The J gene is TRBJ2-3, the V gene TRBV4-3; TRBD2 matches at 11 bases. The CDR3 protein is CASSQDLPSGGWADTQYF. Written as DNA, the CDR3 is TGCGCCAGCAGCCAAGATCTGCCTAGCGGGGGGTGGGCAGATACGCAGTATTTT.